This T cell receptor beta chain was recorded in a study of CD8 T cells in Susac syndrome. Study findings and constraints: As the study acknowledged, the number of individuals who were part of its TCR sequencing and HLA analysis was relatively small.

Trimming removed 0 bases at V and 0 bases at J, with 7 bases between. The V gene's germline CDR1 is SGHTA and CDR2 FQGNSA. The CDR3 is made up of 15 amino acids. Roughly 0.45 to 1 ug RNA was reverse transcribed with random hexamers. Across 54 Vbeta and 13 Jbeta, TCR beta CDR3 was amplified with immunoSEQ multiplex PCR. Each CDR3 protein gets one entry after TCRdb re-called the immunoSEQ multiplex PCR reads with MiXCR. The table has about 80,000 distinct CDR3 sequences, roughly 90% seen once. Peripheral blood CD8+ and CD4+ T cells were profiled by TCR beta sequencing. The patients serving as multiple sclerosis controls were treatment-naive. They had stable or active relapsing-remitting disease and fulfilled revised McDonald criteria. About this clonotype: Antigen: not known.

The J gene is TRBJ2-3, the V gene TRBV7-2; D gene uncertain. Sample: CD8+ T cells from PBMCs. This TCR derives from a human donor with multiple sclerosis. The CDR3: CASSLAQASTDTQYF. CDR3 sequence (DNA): TGTGCCAGCAGCTTAGCTCAGGCTAGCACAGATACGCAGTATTTT.